This T cell receptor (beta chain) was captured by sequencing in a study of early T cells in non-severe SARS-CoV-2 infection. Study in general: Unsorted whole-blood RNA was sequenced in bulk, leaving chains unpaired.

With 0 bases removed from V and 0 bases from J, the gap between germline ends came to 11 bases. The CDR3 loop spans 16 amino acids. CDR1 is SEHNR and CDR2 is FQNEAQ in the germline V gene (reference sequence). The TCR library protocol was used to attach unique molecular identifiers. These identifiers were attached to individual cDNA molecules. TCRdb itself ran the 5' RACE reads through MiXCR, one entry per CDR3 protein. The sample consists of roughly 120,000 distinct CDR3 sequences, 15% of them appearing once. This clonotype was found many times. The antigen remains unidentified. Study results and limitations: Anti-spike CD8 responses were favored in VDJdb matching, and private and CD4 specificities were missed.

The V gene is TRBV7-9, the J gene TRBJ1-1; tentatively, D is TRBD1 (5 bases). This TCR derives from an adult who was a healthcare worker with PCR-confirmed SARS-CoV-2 infection or an uninfected control (not recorded which). Material: whole blood. The CDR3 spells CASSLAGGGVNTEAFF. DNA for the CDR3: TGTGCCAGCAGCTTAGCCGGCGGGGGAGTGAACACTGAAGCTTTCTTT.